These 28 T cell receptor beta chains originate from one sample sequenced in a study of PD-1 blockade in classical Hodgkin lymphoma. Method: immunoSEQ multiplex PCR; TCRdb's copy keeps in-frame clones and lacks some. Of 4,200 or so clones in the sample, about four fifths were seen once. With no exception, relapse followed autologous stem cell transplantation in all patients, and brentuximab vedotin exposure varied. The sample in question was peripheral blood mononuclear cells (PBMCs), obtained at baseline. The receptors were sampled from a human donor with classical Hodgkin lymphoma.

This rearrangement joins TRBV7-6 to TRBJ2-3; either TRBD1 or TRBD2 may fit D (5 bases each). V was trimmed by 1 base and J by 6 bases, leaving 23 bases between them. The CDR3 extends over 18 amino acids. Germline-derived CDR1 and CDR2 are SGHVS and FNYEAQ. CDR3 protein: CASSLGAAGLAHWDTQYF. CDR3 in DNA: TGTGCCAGCAGCTTAGGAGCGGCAGGGCTAGCCCATTGGGATACGCAGTATTTT.

V is TRBV6-6 and J is TRBJ2-1, with D possibly being TRBD2 (6 bases). V lost 6 bases, J lost 2 bases, and 11 bases lay in between. Looked up from germline, CDR1 is MNHNY and CDR2 is SVGAGI (reference sequence). The CDR3 has 14 amino acids. In nucleotides, the CDR3 is TGTGCCAGCAGACCGGGAGCCGCCTACAATGAGCAGTTCTTC. Amino acids: CASRPGAAYNEQFF.

This clone was counted only a few times. The rearrangement joins TRBV28 to TRBJ1-5; no reliable D call. In germline, CDR1 is MDHEN, CDR2 SYDVKM. Trimming stripped 10 bases from V and 7 bases from J, with 17 bases between. The CDR3 spans 13 residues. CDR3 amino acids: CAIQHRGNQPQHF. Written as DNA, the CDR3 is TGTGCCATCCAACATCGAGGGAACCAGCCCCAGCATTTT.

The rearrangement links TRBV29-1 to TRBJ2-1; D uncertain. V lost 8 bases and J lost 12, with 14 bases in between. CDR3 size: 10 residues. Germline V lookup: CDR1 SQVTM, CDR2 ANQGSEA. The CDR3 sequence: CSLFRCGQFF. CDR3 in DNA: TGCAGCCTATTTCGATGCGGGCAGTTCTTC.

This sequence joins TRBV10-1 and TRBJ2-1; the match to TRBD2 covers 7 bases. V dropped 4 bases and J dropped 2; count of bases not matched to a gene: 11. The germline gives CDR1 WNHNN, CDR2 SYGVQD (reference sequence). This CDR3 is built from 17 residues. CDR3 DNA: TGCGCCAGCAGTGCGAGTACTAGCGATGGGGCCTACAATGAGCAGTTCTTC. Translated, it gives CASSASTSDGAYNEQFF.

The chain couples TRBV29-1 to TRBJ1-2, with 7 positions matching TRBD1. Germline V CDR1 and CDR2: SQVTM, ANQGSEA. Trimming at V came to 0 bases and at J to 13 bases, leaving 5 bases not matched to a gene. The CDR3 contains 11 residues. The CDR3 loop is CSVEERDRLTF. The CDR3 DNA sequence: TGCAGCGTTGAAGAGAGGGACAGACTCACCTTC.

The rearrangement links TRBV12-2 to TRBJ2-6. TRBV12-2 is listed as a pseudogene. This CDR3 has 18 amino acids. CDR3 sequence: CASRPRQRTFSGANVLTF. The CDR3 DNA reads TGTGCAAGTCGCCCCCGTCAGAGGACCTTCTCTGGGGCCAACGTCCTGACTTTC.

The chain couples TRBV28 to TRBJ2-4; TRBD2 matches at 8 bases. Trimming at V came to 4 bases and at J to 1 base, leaving 6 bases not matched to a gene. CDR3 length equals 16 residues. From germline, CDR1 is MDHEN and CDR2 SYDVKM. CDR3 amino acids: CASSSGRGWAKNIQYF. The CDR3 nucleotides read TGTGCCAGCAGTTCCGGGAGGGGATGGGCCAAAAACATTCAGTACTTC. Looking up the rest from reference TRBV28 and TRBJ2-4 gives the full variable domain: DVKVTQSSRYLVKRTGEKVFLECVQDMDHENMFWYRQDPGLGLRLIYFSYDVKMKEKGDIPEGYSVSREKKERFSLILESASTNQTSMYLCASSSGRGWAKNIQYFGAGTRLSVL.

The V and J genes are TRBV2 and TRBJ2-1, with 11 positions matching TRBD2. The V gene's germline CDR1 is SNHLY and CDR2 FYNNEI. The V and J ends lost 1 base and 6 bases, in that order; junction bases with no gene match: 8. This CDR3 is built from 17 residues. The CDR3 is CASSEETSGTRGNEQFF. The DNA for the CDR3 is TGTGCCAGCAGTGAAGAGACTAGCGGGACGAGGGGCAATGAGCAGTTCTTC.

In this sample, this clone is medium-sized. This chain uses TRBV6-6 with TRBJ1-5; unclear D gene. Deletions cut 6 bases from V and 5 bases from J, with 14 bases between. The CDR3 is 14 amino acids. Germline CDR1 is MNHNY and CDR2 is SVGAGI (reference sequence). CDR3 loop: CASSPDGPDQPQHF. The DNA for the CDR3 is TGTGCCAGCAGCCCCGACGGGCCCGATCAGCCCCAGCATTTT.

The chain is built from TRBV6-1 and TRBJ2-5; 7 bases map to TRBD2. The CDR3 has 13 amino acids. The germline CDR1 and CDR2 sequences are MNHNS and SASEGT. The junction had 0 bases not matched to a gene; V was cut back by 4 bases and J by 1 base. As DNA, the CDR3 is TGTGCCAGCAGTGCGGGGGGCCAAGAGACCCAGTACTTC. It translates to CASSAGGQETQYF.

The CDR3 DNA is TGTGCCAGCACCCGATGGGGGCCCCAGTACTTC. It specifies CASTRWGPQYF. This chain connects TRBV7-9 to TRBJ2-5; perhaps TRBD1 as D (6 bases). CDR3 length: 11 amino acids. Germline assignment: CDR1 SEHNR and CDR2 FQNEAQ (reference sequence). V shed 7 bases and J shed 9 bases, with 12 bases lying between them.

The chain has TRBV2 and TRBJ2-1; the match to TRBD2 covers 9 bases. The CDR3 consists of 15 residues. V trimming: 3 bases; J trimming: 8 bases; junction bases outside the gene matches: 8. The germline V gene encodes CDR1 SNHLY and CDR2 FYNNEI. CDR3 loop: CASSDGGTSNDEQFF. The CDR3, as DNA: TGTGCCAGCAGTGATGGGGGGACTAGCAACGATGAGCAGTTCTTC.

The genes are TRBV18 and TRBJ1-5, with a tentative D call TRBD1 (5 bases). The CDR3 covers 14 residues. CDR1 and CDR2 (germline): KGHSH, LQKENI. V was trimmed by 2 bases and J by 4 bases, leaving 9 bases between them. CDR3 sequence (DNA): TGTGCCAGCTCACCAGACAGTGGGAATCAGCCCCAGCATTTT. This encodes CASSPDSGNQPQHF.

The CDR3 spells CASSTGLVADTQYF. CDR3 sequence (DNA): TGTGCCAGCAGCACCGGACTAGTAGCGGATACGCAGTATTTT. V usage is TRBV9 and J usage is TRBJ2-3; 7 bases are a match to TRBD2. CDR3 size: 14 residues. The germline gives CDR1 SGDLS, CDR2 YYNGEE. J lost 6 bases, V lost 4 bases, and 8 bases had no gene match.

V and J are TRBV28 and TRBJ2-2, with 10 bases matching TRBD2. This CDR3 comprises 16 residues. Germline values: CDR1 MDHEN, CDR2 SYDVKM. Trimming removed 5 bases from V and 7 bases from J; junction bases left unmatched: 10. As DNA, the CDR3 is TGTGCCAGCAGTCCCTATAGCGGGAGGTATGGCGGGGAGCTGTTTTTT. Its protein product is CASSPYSGRYGGELFF. Using reference TRBV28 and TRBJ2-2 for the parts outside the CDR3, the full variable domain is DVKVTQSSRYLVKRTGEKVFLECVQDMDHENMFWYRQDPGLGLRLIYFSYDVKMKEKGDIPEGYSVSREKKERFSLILESASTNQTSMYLCASSPYSGRYGGELFFGEGSRLTVL.

The chain combines TRBV10-3 with TRBJ1-2, with D unresolved. This CDR3 is 13 amino acids long. Germline CDR1 is ENHRY and CDR2 is SYGVKD. The V end lost 7 bases, the J end lost 4 bases, and 13 bases lay between the germline ends. The CDR3 sequence: CAIKRKVGYGYTF. CDR3 DNA sequence: TGTGCCATCAAGCGAAAAGTCGGCTATGGCTACACCTTC.

V usage is TRBV19 and J usage is TRBJ1-5; D call uncertain. Germline CDR1 and CDR2: LNHDA and SQIVND (reference sequence). The length of the CDR3 is 12 residues. V was pared by 10 bases and J by 4 bases, with 11 bases between. The CDR3 sequence is CATGLGNQPQHF. CDR3 in DNA: TGTGCCACCGGGTTGGGAAATCAGCCCCAGCATTTT.

The chain is built from TRBV5-8 and TRBJ2-2; tentatively, D is TRBD1 or TRBD2 (5 bases each). Germline CDR1 SGHTS, CDR2 YDEGEE. The germline V and J ends were trimmed by 4 bases and 1 base, with 11 bases remaining between them. This CDR3 has 15 amino acids. The CDR3 sequence: CASSPGRMNTGELFF. The DNA for the CDR3 is TGTGCCAGCAGCCCGGGACGGATGAACACCGGGGAGCTGTTTTTT.

J is TRBJ1-1 and V is TRBV5-1; weak D call: TRBD1 (5 bases). The CDR3 consists of 13 residues. V shed 3 bases and J shed 3 bases, with 9 bases lying between them. The germline V gene encodes CDR1 SGHRS and CDR2 YFSETQ. The CDR3 nucleotides are TGCGCCAGCAGCTCGAAGACAGACACTGAAGCTTTCTTT. This codes for CASSSKTDTEAFF.

This clone came up a few times. The CDR3 DNA reads TGTGCCAGCAGCTACGGGCAGAGCAATGAGCAGTTCTTC. The encoded protein is CASSYGQSNEQFF. The rearrangement uses TRBV4-2 and TRBJ2-1; the D is unclear. Trimming removed 5 bases from V and 6 bases from J, with 11 bases in between. The CDR3 is 13 amino acids. Germline V CDR1 and CDR2: LGHNA, YNFKEQ.

The chain has TRBV28 and TRBJ2-2; 9 bases are shared with TRBD1. CDR3 size: 14 residues. The V segment lost 5 bases and the J segment 5 bases; nucleotides outside the gene matches: 3. The germline V gene encodes CDR1 MDHEN and CDR2 SYDVKM. CDR3 DNA sequence: TGTGCCAGCAGTAGGACAGGGGCTACCGGGGAGCTGTTTTTT. This codes for CASSRTGATGELFF.

The CDR3 nucleotides are TGTGCCAGCAGCCCGCAGGGCCTCTCGGGTAATGAGCAGTTCTTC. This translates into CASSPQGLSGNEQFF. V usage is TRBV7-9 and J usage is TRBJ2-1, with a weak D call TRBD1 (5 bases). The CDR3 consists of 15 residues. The ends were cut back, 5 bases at V and 7 bases at J, with 18 bases in the middle. Germline values: CDR1 SEHNR, CDR2 FQNEAQ (reference sequence).

This clone has a single count. The chain joins TRBV7-2 to TRBJ2-5, with 14 bases fitting TRBD2. V lost 2 bases to trimming and J lost 4 bases; unmatched junction nucleotides: 12. Germline CDR1 and CDR2: SGHTA and FQGNSA. This CDR3 has 19 amino acids. This CDR3 is CASSLFPTSGGAGRETQYF. The CDR3 DNA is TGTGCCAGCAGCTTATTTCCGACTAGCGGGGGGGCTGGTCGAGAGACCCAGTACTTC.

The chain combines TRBV13 with TRBJ2-3; 15 bases agree with TRBD2. The length of the CDR3 is 19 residues. Germline CDR1 is PRHDT and CDR2 is FYEKMQ (reference sequence). V was pared by 5 bases and J by 3 bases, with 12 bases of the junction left unmatched. CDR3 loop: CASSPTGLAGGPGTDTQYF. CDR3 nucleotides: TGTGCCAGCAGCCCCACCGGACTAGCGGGAGGGCCTGGTACAGATACGCAGTATTTT.

A few counts support this clone. The rearrangement joins TRBV30 to TRBJ1-1; D is undetermined. The CDR3 runs 11 residues. V was trimmed by 3 bases and J by 8 bases, leaving 10 bases between them. Germline V gives CDR1 GTSNPN, CDR2 SVGIG (reference sequence). CDR3 region: CAWRKYREAFF. The CDR3 region has the DNA TGTGCCTGGAGGAAGTACAGAGAAGCTTTCTTT.

Details on this clone: A junction end diverges from the germline sequence, so it may reflect a read error. Other DNA sequences from this sample encode an identical CDR3 as well. The gene calls are TRBV28 and TRBJ1-2; a possible D gene is TRBD1 (5 bases). This CDR3 contains 15 residues. Germline V gene sequence: CDR1 MDHEN, CDR2 SYDVKM. This CDR3 is CASNTAQGANYGYTF. The CDR3 nucleotides are TGTGCCAGCAACACGGCTCAGGGTGCTAACTACGGCTACACCTTC.

This clone turned up a few times. The chain joins TRBV4-2 to TRBJ1-1; D gene ambiguous. The germline V gene has CDR1 LGHNA and CDR2 YNFKEQ. V lost 3 bases and J 0 bases, leaving 8 bases between the germline ends. CDR3 length equals 14 residues. The CDR3 nucleotides read TGTGCCAGCAGCCAGGGGATCTTGAACACTGAAGCTTTCTTT. Protein product: CASSQGILNTEAFF.